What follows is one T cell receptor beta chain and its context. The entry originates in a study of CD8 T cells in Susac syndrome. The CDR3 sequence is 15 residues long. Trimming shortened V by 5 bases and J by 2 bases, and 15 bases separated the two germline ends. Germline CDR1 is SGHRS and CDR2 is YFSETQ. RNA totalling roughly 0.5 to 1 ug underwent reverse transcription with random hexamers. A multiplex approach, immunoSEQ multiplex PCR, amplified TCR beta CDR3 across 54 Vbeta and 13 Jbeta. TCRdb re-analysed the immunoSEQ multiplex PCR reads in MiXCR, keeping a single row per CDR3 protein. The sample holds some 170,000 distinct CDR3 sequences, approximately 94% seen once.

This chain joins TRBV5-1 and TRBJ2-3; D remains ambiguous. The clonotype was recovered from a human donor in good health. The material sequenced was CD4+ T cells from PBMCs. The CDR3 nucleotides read TGCGCCAGCAGTTCCGGTGGGATCTACACAGATACGCAGTATTTT. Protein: CASSSGGIYTDTQYF. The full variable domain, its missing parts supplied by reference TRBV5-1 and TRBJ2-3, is KAGVTQTPRYLIKTRGQQVTLSCSPISGHRSVSWYQQTPGQGLQFLFEYFSETQRNKGNFPGRFSGRQFSNSRSEMNVSTLELGDSALYLCASSSGGIYTDTQYFGPGTRLTVL.